A selection of T cell receptor beta chains follows, all from one sample in a study of post-analysis software for immune sequencing data. MiXCR, run by TCRdb on the PCR reads, gives a single entry per CDR3 protein. Here the sample spans 800,000 to 950,000 distinct CDR3 sequences, around 53% being singletons. Sequenced input: blood. Receptor source: a girl between 5 and 17 years old with multiple sclerosis. CDR3s include the opening cysteine and the closing phenylalanine or tryptophan.

J gene	V gene	CDR3 protein
TRBJ2-7	TRBV20-1	CSAQTSGGYEQYF
TRBJ1-2	TRBV6-5	CAGSPPGQGGGYTF
TRBJ2-1	TRBV29-1	CSVYLGQSQFF
TRBJ2-5	TRBV7-8	CASSLLAGEVQETQYF
TRBJ2-7	TRBV29-1	CSVEYSKGSDYEQYF
TRBJ1-5	TRBV7-2	CASSPRQGNQPQHF
TRBJ1-1	TRBV20-1	CSIWGTVGTEAFF
TRBJ1-1	TRBV5-1	CASSLWGTGGTEAFF
TRBJ1-1	TRBV4-1	CASSPNQRGSSTEAFF
TRBJ2-6	TRBV5-1	CASSLTGFPLTTANVLTF
TRBJ2-7	TRBV7-2	CASSLSAGPYEQYF
TRBJ2-1	TRBV7-9	CASSLNWGKEAGNEQFF
TRBJ1-2	TRBV29-1	CSAGRGDKYGYTF
TRBJ2-2	TRBV29-1	CSAGLFTGELFF
TRBJ2-7	TRBV6-5	CASSNGLPRYEQYF
TRBJ2-7	TRBV4-1	CASSQGPGGSIEQYF
TRBJ2-2	TRBV15	CATTPETEGSTGELFF
TRBJ1-4	TRBV4-1	CASSLRDGNEKLFF
TRBJ2-4	TRBV6-1	CATAENIQYF
TRBJ2-5	TRBV14	CASSSRGWRETQYF
TRBJ2-5	TRBV4-2	CASSQSLAGTGETQYF
TRBJ1-2	TRBV7-9	CASSLSSGEEDGYTF
TRBJ2-3	TRBV5-1	CASSFGLAGGSDTQYF
TRBJ2-7	TRBV20-1	CSARDVKREGLGEQYF
TRBJ2-3	TRBV6-5	CASSPWEFGTDTQYF
TRBJ2-5	TRBV6-5	CASSPQGAVGETQYF
TRBJ1-6	TRBV29-1	CSVRPDRADSPLHF